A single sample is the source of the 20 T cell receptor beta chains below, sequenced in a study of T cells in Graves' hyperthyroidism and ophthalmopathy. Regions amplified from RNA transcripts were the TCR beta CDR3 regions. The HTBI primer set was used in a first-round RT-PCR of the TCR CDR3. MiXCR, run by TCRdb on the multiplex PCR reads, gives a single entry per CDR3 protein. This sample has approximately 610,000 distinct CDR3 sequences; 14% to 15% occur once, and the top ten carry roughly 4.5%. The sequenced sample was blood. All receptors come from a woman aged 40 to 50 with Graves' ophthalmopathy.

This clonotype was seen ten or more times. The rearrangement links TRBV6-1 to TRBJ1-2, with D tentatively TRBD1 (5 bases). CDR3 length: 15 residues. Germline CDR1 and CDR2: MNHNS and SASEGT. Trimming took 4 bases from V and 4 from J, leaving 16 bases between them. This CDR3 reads CASSGGSDTTYGYTF. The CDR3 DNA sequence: TGTGCCAGCAGTGGGGGATCGGACACGACCTATGGCTACACCTTC.

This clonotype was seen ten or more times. The DNA for the CDR3 is TGTGCCAGCAGTCAACATCCGGGACAGACGACCTCTACGAGCAATCAGCCCCAGCATTTT. It translates to CASSQHPGQTTSTSNQPQHF. The chain combines TRBV28 with TRBJ1-5; 7 nucleotides line up with TRBD1. This CDR3 has 20 residues. CDR1 is MDHEN and CDR2 is SYDVKM in the germline V gene. V was pared by 5 bases and J by 1 base, with 20 bases of the junction left unmatched.

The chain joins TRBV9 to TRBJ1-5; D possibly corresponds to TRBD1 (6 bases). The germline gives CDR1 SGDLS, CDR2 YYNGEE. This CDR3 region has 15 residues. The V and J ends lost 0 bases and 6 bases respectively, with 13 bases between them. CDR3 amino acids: CASSVAGEWGQPQHF. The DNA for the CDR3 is TGTGCCAGCAGCGTAGCAGGGGAGTGGGGTCAGCCCCAGCATTTT.

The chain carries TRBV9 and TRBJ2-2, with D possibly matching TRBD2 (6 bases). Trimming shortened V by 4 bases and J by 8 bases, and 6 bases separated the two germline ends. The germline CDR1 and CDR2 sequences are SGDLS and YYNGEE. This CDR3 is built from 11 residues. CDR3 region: CASSREGELFF. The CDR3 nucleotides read TGTGCCAGCAGCCGGGAGGGGGAGCTGTTTTTT.

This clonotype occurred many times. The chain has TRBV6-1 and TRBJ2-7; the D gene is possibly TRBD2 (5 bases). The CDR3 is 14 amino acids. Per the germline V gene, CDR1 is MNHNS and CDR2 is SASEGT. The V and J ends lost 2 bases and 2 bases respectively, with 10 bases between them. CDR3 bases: TGTGCCAGCAGTGAATCCGGGATTCCCTACGAGCAGTACTTC. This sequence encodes CASSESGIPYEQYF.

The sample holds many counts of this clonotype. As DNA, the CDR3 is TGTGCCAGCAGTCCATTACAGGGAGGCTCCTACGAGCAGTACTTC. Translating it yields CASSPLQGGSYEQYF. This rearrangement joins TRBV6-5 to TRBJ2-7; D may be TRBD1 or TRBD2 (6 bases each). V shed 5 bases and J shed 0 bases, with 14 bases lying between them. CDR3 length equals 15 residues. The germline V gene encodes CDR1 MNHEY and CDR2 SVGAGI.

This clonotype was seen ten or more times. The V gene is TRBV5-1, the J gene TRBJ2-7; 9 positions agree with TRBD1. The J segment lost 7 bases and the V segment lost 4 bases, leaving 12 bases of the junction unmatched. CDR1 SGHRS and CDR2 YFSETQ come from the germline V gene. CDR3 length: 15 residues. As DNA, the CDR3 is TGCGCCAGCAGCCGACCCGGGACAGGGCCCAGGGAGCAGTACTTC. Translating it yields CASSRPGTGPREQYF.

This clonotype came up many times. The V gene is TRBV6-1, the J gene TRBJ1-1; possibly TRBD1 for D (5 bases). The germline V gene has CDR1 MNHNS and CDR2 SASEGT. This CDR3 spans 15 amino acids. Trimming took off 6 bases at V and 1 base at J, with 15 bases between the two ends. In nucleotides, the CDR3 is TGTGCCAGCAGACCTGGCGGAGGACAGAACACTGAAGCTTTCTTT. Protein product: CASRPGGGQNTEAFF.

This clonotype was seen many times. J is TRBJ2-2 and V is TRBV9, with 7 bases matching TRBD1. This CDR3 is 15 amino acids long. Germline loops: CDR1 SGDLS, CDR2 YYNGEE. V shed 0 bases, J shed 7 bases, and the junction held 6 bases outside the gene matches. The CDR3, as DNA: TGTGCCAGCAGCGTAGAGAGGGGGCAAGGCGGGGAGCTGTTTTTT. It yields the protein CASSVERGQGGELFF.

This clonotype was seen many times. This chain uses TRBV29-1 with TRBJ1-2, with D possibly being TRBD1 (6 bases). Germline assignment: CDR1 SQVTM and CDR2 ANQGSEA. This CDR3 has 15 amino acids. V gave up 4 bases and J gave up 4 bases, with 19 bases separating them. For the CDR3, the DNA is TGCAGCGTTGGGGCAGGGGCCCCCGACCTCTATGGCTACACCTTC. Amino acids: CSVGAGAPDLYGYTF.

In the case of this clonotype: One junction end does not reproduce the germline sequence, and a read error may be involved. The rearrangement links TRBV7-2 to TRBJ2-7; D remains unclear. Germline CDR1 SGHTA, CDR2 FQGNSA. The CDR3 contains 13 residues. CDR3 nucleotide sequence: TGTGCCAGCAGCTTAGCGGGAATGAACGAGCAGCACTTC. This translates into CASSLAGMNEQHF. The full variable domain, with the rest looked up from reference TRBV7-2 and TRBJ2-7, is GAGVSQSPSNKVTEKGKDVELRCDPISGHTALYWYRQSLGQGLEFLIYFQGNSAPDKSGLPSDRFSAERTGGSVSTLTIQRTQQEDSAVYLCASSLAGMNEQHFGPGTRLTVT.

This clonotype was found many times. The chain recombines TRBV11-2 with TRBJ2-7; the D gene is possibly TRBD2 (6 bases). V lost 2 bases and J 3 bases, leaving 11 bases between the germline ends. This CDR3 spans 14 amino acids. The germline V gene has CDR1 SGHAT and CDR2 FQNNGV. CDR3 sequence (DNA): TGTGCCAGCAGCTTAACCGGGGGTTTCTACGAGCAGTACTTC. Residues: CASSLTGGFYEQYF. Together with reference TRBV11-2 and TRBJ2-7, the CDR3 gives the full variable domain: EAGVAQSPRYKIIEKRQSVAFWCNPISGHATLYWYQQILGQGPKLLIQFQNNGVVDDSQLPKDRFSAERLKGVDSTLKIQPAKLEDSAVYLCASSLTGGFYEQYFGPGTRLTVT.

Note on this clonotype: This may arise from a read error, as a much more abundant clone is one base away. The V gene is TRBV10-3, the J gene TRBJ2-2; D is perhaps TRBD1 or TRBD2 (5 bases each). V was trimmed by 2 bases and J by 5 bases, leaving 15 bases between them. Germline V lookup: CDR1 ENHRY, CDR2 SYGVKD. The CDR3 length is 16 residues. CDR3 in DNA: TGTGCCATCAGTGAGCCGGGACCAGGTATAACCGGGGAGCTGTTTTTT. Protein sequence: CAISEPGPGITGELFF.

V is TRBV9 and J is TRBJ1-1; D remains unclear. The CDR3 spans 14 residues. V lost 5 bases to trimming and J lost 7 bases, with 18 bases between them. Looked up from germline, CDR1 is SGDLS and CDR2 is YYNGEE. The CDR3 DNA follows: TGTGCCAGCAGTCCAGGAGCGACTATCAATGAAGCTTTCTTT. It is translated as CASSPGATINEAFF.

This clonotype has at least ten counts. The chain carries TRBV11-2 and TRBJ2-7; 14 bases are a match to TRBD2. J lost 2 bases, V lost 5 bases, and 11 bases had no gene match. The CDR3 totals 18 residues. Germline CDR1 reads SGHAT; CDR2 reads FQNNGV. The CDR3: CASSAGLAGEGPTYEQYF. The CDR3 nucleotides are TGTGCCAGCAGCGCGGGACTAGCGGGAGAAGGCCCCACCTACGAGCAGTACTTC.

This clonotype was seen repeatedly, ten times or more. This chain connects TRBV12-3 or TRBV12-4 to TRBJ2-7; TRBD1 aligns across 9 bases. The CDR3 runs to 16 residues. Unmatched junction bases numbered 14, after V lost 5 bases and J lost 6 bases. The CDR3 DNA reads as TGTGCCAGCAGTGCGTACCGGGACAGGGAATTCGGCGAGCAGTACTTC. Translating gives CASSAYRDREFGEQYF.

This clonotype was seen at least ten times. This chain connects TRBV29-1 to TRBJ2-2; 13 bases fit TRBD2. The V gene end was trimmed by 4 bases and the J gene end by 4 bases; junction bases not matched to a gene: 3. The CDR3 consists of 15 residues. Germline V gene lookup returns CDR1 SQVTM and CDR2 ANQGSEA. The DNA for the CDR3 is TGCAGCGTTGGGACTAGCGGGAGTGGCACCGGGGAGCTGTTTTTT. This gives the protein CSVGTSGSGTGELFF.

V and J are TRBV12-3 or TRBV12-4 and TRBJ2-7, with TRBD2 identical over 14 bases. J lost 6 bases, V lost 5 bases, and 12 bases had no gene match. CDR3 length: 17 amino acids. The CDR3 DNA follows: TGTGCCAGCAGTCCGTACGGGACTAGCGGGAGTGGGGCCGAGCAGTACTTC. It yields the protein CASSPYGTSGSGAEQYF.

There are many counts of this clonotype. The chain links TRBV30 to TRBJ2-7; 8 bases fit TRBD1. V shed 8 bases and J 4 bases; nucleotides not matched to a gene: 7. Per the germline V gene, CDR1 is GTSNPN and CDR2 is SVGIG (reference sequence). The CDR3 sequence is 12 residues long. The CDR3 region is CAADRGGYEQYF. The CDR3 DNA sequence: TGTGCCGCCGACAGGGGTGGGTACGAGCAGTACTTC.

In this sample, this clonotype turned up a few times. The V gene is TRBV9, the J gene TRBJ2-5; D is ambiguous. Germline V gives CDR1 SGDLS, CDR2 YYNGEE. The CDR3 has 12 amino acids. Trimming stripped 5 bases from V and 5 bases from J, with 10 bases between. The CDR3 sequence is CASSGARETQYF. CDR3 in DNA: TGTGCCAGCAGTGGAGCAAGGGAGACCCAGTACTTC.